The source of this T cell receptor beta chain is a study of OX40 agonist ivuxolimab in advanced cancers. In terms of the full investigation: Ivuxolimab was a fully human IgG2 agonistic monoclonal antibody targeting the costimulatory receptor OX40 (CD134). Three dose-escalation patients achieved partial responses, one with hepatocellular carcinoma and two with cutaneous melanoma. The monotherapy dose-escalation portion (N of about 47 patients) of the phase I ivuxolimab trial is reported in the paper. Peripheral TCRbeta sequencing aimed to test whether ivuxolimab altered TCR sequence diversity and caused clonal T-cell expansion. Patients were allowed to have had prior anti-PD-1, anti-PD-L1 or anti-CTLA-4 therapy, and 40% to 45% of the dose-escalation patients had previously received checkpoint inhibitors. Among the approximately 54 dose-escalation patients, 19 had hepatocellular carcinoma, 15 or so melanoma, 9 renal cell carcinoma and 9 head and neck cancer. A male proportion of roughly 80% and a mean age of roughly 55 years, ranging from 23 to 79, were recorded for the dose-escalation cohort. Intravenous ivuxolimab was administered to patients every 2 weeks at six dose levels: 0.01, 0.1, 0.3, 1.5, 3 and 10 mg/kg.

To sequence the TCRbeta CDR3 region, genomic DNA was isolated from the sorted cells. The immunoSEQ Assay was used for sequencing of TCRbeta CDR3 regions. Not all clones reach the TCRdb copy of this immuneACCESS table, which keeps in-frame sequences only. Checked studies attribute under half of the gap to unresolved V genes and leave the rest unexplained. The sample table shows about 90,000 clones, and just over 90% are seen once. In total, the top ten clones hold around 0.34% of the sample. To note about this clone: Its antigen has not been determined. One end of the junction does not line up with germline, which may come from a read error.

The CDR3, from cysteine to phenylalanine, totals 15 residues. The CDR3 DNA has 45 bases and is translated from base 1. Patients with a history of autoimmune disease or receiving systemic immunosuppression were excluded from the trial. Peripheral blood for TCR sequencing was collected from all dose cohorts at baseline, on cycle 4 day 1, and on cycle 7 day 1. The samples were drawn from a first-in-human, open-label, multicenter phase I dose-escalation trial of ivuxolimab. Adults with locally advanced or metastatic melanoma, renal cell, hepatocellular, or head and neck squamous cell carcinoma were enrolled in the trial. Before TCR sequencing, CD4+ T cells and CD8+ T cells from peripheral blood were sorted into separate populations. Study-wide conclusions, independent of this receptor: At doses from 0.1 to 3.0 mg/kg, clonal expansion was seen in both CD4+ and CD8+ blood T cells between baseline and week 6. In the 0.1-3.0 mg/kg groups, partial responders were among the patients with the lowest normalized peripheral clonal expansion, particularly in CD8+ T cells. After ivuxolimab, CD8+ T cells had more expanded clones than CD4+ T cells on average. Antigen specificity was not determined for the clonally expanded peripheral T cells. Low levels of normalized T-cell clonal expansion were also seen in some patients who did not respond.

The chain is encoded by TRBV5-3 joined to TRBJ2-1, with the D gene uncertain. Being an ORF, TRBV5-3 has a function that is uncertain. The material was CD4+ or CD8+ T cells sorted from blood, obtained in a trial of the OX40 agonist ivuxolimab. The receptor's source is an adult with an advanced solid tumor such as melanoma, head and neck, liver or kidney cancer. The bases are TGTGCCAGCAGCTTTAGGGTCCTCGCCTACAATGAGCAGTTCTTC. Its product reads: CASSFRVLAYNEQFF.